These T cell receptor beta chains were read from a single sample in a study of cytomegalovirus exposure and HLA in healthy donors. This table comes from immunoSEQ multiplex PCR, and its TCRdb copy is limited to in-frame clones, with some not included. The sample's table shows about 20,000 clones. Source material: PBMCs. The source of these receptors is a man aged 55 to 70 in good health and CMV-seropositive. The CDR3 runs from the conserved cysteine through the conserved F or W. D genes are given only for firm matches. The listing skips clone size in some rows; elsewhere it reads once, few, many or a size class.

clone_size,cdr3_length,d_call,j_call,v_call,cdr3_aa,cdr3_nt
NA,16,NA,TRBJ2-7,TRBV4-1,CASSLSGAPAPYEQYF,TGCGCCAGCAGCCTTAGCGGCGCCCCCGCACCCTACGAGCAGTACTTC
NA,13,TRBD1,TRBJ2-2,TRBV30,CAWSADRVRELFF,TGTGCCTGGAGTGCGGACAGGGTCCGGGAGCTGTTTTTT
NA,15,TRBD1,TRBJ2-5,TRBV19,CASSMGQAYQETQYF,TGTGCCAGTAGTATGGGACAGGCCTACCAAGAGACCCAGTACTTC
medium-sized,15,TRBD1,TRBJ2-1,TRBV25-1,CASSPQGRKNNEQFF,TGTGCCAGCAGTCCACAGGGGCGGAAAAACAATGAGCAGTTCTTC
NA,17,NA,TRBJ2-6,TRBV10-2,CASSEWGGAVGANVLTF,TGCGCCAGCAGTGAGTGGGGGGGGGCGGTCGGGGCCAACGTCCTGACTTTC
NA,14,NA,TRBJ1-5,TRBV28,CASSSIQSNQPQHF,TGTGCCAGCAGTTCCATCCAGAGCAATCAGCCCCAGCATTTT
NA,14,TRBD2,TRBJ2-7,TRBV7-9,CASSLEGGTSGTVF,TGTGCCAGCAGCTTGGAGGGGGGGACTAGCGGAACAGTGTTC
NA,14,NA,TRBJ1-1,TRBV18,CASSPQALNTEAFF,TGTGCCAGCTCACCACAAGCCCTGAACACTGAAGCTTTCTTT
NA,18,NA,TRBJ2-7,TRBV2,CASPPGSGDPLTRGEQYF,TGTGCCAGCCCTCCGGGGTCTGGAGACCCACTCACCCGGGGAGAGCAGTACTTC
NA,13,NA,TRBJ2-1,TRBV6-5,CASSYSTRNEQFF,TGTGCCAGCAGTTACTCGACTCGGAATGAGCAGTTCTTC
NA,13,NA,TRBJ2-2,TRBV4-2,CASSPPPTGELFF,TGTGCCAGCAGCCCCCCCCCAACCGGGGAGCTGTTTTTT
NA,15,NA,TRBJ2-2,TRBV19,CASSIFGKNTGELFF,TGTGCCAGTAGTATATTCGGGAAGAACACCGGGGAGCTGTTTTTT
NA,14,NA,TRBJ1-2,TRBV19,CASTPAGSGYGYTF,TGTGCCAGTACCCCGGCAGGCAGTGGCTATGGCTACACCTTC
NA,12,NA,TRBJ1-5,TRBV13,CASSLRGHPQHF,TGTGCCAGCAGCTTGAGAGGGCACCCCCAGCATTTT
NA,15,NA,TRBJ1-1,TRBV5-1,CASSLQGRANTEAFF,TGCGCCAGCAGCCTGCAGGGAAGGGCGAACACTGAAGCTTTCTTT
NA,14,NA,TRBJ2-2,TRBV6-5,CASREEGLTGELFF,TGTGCCAGCCGAGAGGAGGGCTTAACCGGGGAGCTGTTTTTT
NA,14,TRBD2,TRBJ2-1,TRBV5-1,CASSLLAGGLEQFF,TGCGCCAGCAGCCTCCTAGCGGGAGGGCTCGAGCAGTTCTTC
NA,17,TRBD2,TRBJ2-5,TRBV4-1,CASSRGTSGAAQETQYF,TGCGCCAGCAGCCGCGGGACCAGCGGGGCCGCCCAAGAGACCCAGTACTTC
NA,13,NA,TRBJ1-1,TRBV29-1,CSVGAGDDTEAFF,TGCAGCGTCGGGGCAGGGGATGACACTGAAGCTTTCTTT
NA,13,NA,TRBJ2-5,TRBV18,CASSPGQTETQYF,TGTGCCAGCTCACCCGGACAGACGGAGACCCAGTACTTC
NA,11,NA,TRBJ2-1,TRBV18,CASSRENEQFF,TGTGCCAGCTCACGGGAGAATGAGCAGTTCTTC
NA,14,NA,TRBJ1-1,TRBV14,CASSQAGGDTEAFF,TGTGCCAGCAGCCAAGCGGGGGGAGACACTGAAGCTTTCTTT
NA,16,TRBD2,TRBJ2-1,TRBV5-4,CASSTEGLAGDAEQFF,TGTGCCAGCAGTACAGAAGGACTAGCGGGAGATGCGGAGCAGTTCTTC
NA,14,NA,TRBJ2-5,TRBV19,CASRALDREESQYF,TGTGCCAGTCGCGCTCTTGACCGGGAAGAGTCCCAGTACTTC
NA,14,TRBD1,TRBJ1-2,TRBV7-2,CASSIQGGNYGYTF,TGTGCCAGCAGCATCCAGGGGGGTAACTATGGCTACACCTTC
NA,14,NA,TRBJ2-3,TRBV19,CASSHGGGTDTQYF,TGTGCCAGTAGTCACGGAGGTGGCACAGATACGCAGTATTTT
NA,15,NA,TRBJ1-1,TRBV11-2,CASSLRDTRNTEAFF,TGTGCCAGCAGCCTACGGGACACCAGGAACACTGAAGCTTTCTTT
NA,14,TRBD2,TRBJ2-1,TRBV5-1,CASSLGTSPNEQFF,TGCGCCAGCAGCTTGGGGACTAGTCCCAATGAGCAGTTCTTC
NA,16,TRBD2,TRBJ2-4,TRBV4-1,CASSLRLAGVQNIQYF,TGCGCCAGCAGCCTACGACTAGCGGGAGTCCAAAACATTCAGTACTTC
NA,16,NA,TRBJ1-4,TRBV29-1,CSARNGASGLNEKLFF,TGCAGCGCGAGAAATGGGGCCTCGGGTTTAAATGAAAAACTGTTTTTT
NA,14,NA,TRBJ2-7,TRBV28,CASSFLGRSYEQYF,TGTGCCAGCAGTTTCTTAGGCAGGTCCTACGAGCAGTACTTC
NA,14,TRBD2,TRBJ2-7,TRBV5-1,CASSTSGRAEEQYF,TGCGCCAGCAGCACTAGCGGGAGGGCTGAAGAGCAGTACTTC
NA,13,TRBD2,TRBJ2-3,TRBV6-1,CASSMKRGDTQYF,TGTGCCAGCAGTATGAAGCGGGGAGATACGCAGTATTTT
NA,14,NA,TRBJ1-5,TRBV5-1,CASSPPVGDQPQHF,TGCGCCAGCAGCCCCCCTGTAGGGGATCAGCCCCAGCATTTT
NA,16,NA,TRBJ1-4,TRBV27,CASSLSPGQGNEKLFF,TGTGCCAGCAGTTTGAGCCCCGGCCAGGGGAACGAAAAACTGTTTTTT
NA,14,TRBD2,TRBJ2-2,TRBV6-5,CATLAGGYTGELFF,TGTGCCACCCTAGCGGGAGGGTACACCGGGGAGCTGTTTTTT
NA,13,TRBD1,TRBJ1-1,TRBV19,CASSVQGGTEAFF,TGTGCCAGTAGCGTACAGGGGGGGACTGAAGCTTTCTTT
NA,15,TRBD1,TRBJ1-1,TRBV5-6,CASSWGQGALTEAFF,TGTGCCAGCAGCTGGGGACAGGGGGCGCTCACTGAAGCTTTCTTT
NA,18,NA,TRBJ1-1,TRBV19,CASRRGRDYTKIDTEAFF,TGTGCCAGTAGACGGGGAAGGGATTACACCAAAATTGACACTGAAGCTTTCTTT
NA,14,TRBD1,TRBJ1-4,TRBV7-9,CASSSDRPGEKLFF,TGTGCCAGCAGCTCGGACAGGCCGGGGGAAAAACTGTTTTTT
NA,14,TRBD2,TRBJ2-7,TRBV19,CASSPRAGVYEQYF,TGTGCCAGTAGCCCTCGGGCGGGAGTCTACGAGCAGTACTTC
NA,15,TRBD2,TRBJ2-1,TRBV5-1,CASEGTSGLVNEQFF,TGCGCCAGCGAAGGGACTAGCGGGTTAGTGAATGAGCAGTTCTTC
NA,16,NA,TRBJ2-5,TRBV14,CASSQGTGSLVGTQYF,TGTGCCAGCAGCCAAGGAACCGGGTCACTTGTAGGGACCCAGTACTTC
NA,15,NA,TRBJ1-1,TRBV9,CASSPQTGVNTEAFF,TGTGCCAGCAGCCCCCAGACAGGAGTGAACACTGAAGCTTTCTTT
NA,16,NA,TRBJ1-2,TRBV6-6,CASSHKGRKGDYGYTF,TGTGCCAGCAGTCACAAAGGACGGAAGGGAGACTATGGCTACACCTTC
NA,14,TRBD1,TRBJ1-1,TRBV6-1,CASSGAGGRTEAFF,TGTGCCAGCAGTGGGGCAGGGGGGCGAACTGAAGCTTTCTTT
NA,15,TRBD1,TRBJ1-2,TRBV7-9,CASSNRQGRDYGYTF,TGTGCCAGCAGCAACCGACAGGGGCGGGACTATGGCTACACCTTC
NA,12,NA,TRBJ2-5,TRBV11-1,CASSLPGETQYF,TGTGCCAGCAGTCTCCCAGGGGAGACCCAGTACTTC
NA,17,TRBD1,TRBJ1-4,TRBV30,CAWSPLPGQGAFEKLFF,TGTGCCTGGAGTCCCCTACCGGGACAGGGGGCTTTTGAAAAACTGTTTTTT
NA,14,NA,TRBJ2-7,TRBV25-1,CASSWGHTTYEQYF,TGTGCCAGCAGCTGGGGACATACCACCTACGAGCAGTACTTC
NA,16,TRBD1,TRBJ2-7,TRBV9,CASSVAGGGTGGEQYF,TGTGCCAGCAGCGTAGCAGGAGGGGGGACAGGGGGCGAGCAGTACTTC
NA,12,TRBD1,TRBJ1-2,TRBV29-1,CSVDRTGDGYTF,TGCAGCGTTGATCGGACAGGGGATGGCTACACCTTC
NA,15,NA,TRBJ1-1,TRBV19,CASIEGRDLNTEAFF,TGTGCCAGTATAGAGGGAAGGGACTTGAACACTGAAGCTTTCTTT
NA,14,TRBD2,TRBJ2-6,TRBV29-1,CSVGGGLGANVLTF,TGCAGCGTTGGGGGAGGGTTGGGGGCCAACGTCCTGACTTTC
NA,13,TRBD2,TRBJ2-7,TRBV5-6,CASSPRTSLEQYF,TGTGCCAGCAGCCCCAGGACTAGCCTCGAGCAGTACTTC
NA,17,TRBD1,TRBJ1-2,TRBV18,CASSPPVNGTGDNGYTF,TGTGCCAGCTCACCACCGGTGAACGGGACAGGGGATAATGGCTACACCTTC
NA,15,TRBD2,TRBJ2-1,TRBV5-1,CASRLLLAGDNEQFF,TGCGCCAGCAGACTATTACTAGCGGGGGACAATGAGCAGTTCTTC
NA,15,TRBD1,TRBJ2-5,TRBV5-4,CASSTTGAGQETQYF,TGTGCCAGCAGCACAACAGGGGCGGGCCAAGAGACCCAGTACTTC
NA,15,NA,TRBJ2-2,TRBV5-1,CASGLLAKDTGELFF,TGCGCCAGCGGCCTGCTAGCGAAGGACACCGGGGAGCTGTTTTTT